This passage covers 13 T cell receptor beta chains from one sample sequenced in a study of cytomegalovirus exposure and HLA in healthy donors. Libraries were prepared by immunoSEQ multiplex PCR; TCRdb keeps only in-frame clonotypes and omits some of them. The data contain approximately 82,000 clones, roughly 94% of them singletons. Sequenced material: PBMCs. Receptor source: a woman younger than 30 in good health and CMV-seronegative.

The J gene is TRBJ2-1, the V gene TRBV7-9; no definite D call. The germline gives CDR1 SEHNR, CDR2 FQNEAQ (reference sequence). Trimming pared 1 base from V and 4 bases from J, leaving 11 bases between. The CDR3 totals 15 residues. DNA for the CDR3: TGTGCCAGCAGCTTAGTTATATACGGTTACAATGAGCAGTTCTTC. Its protein is CASSLVIYGYNEQFF.

V gene TRBV5-1 combines with J gene TRBJ2-4, with a weak D call TRBD2 (6 bases). Germline V gives CDR1 SGHRS, CDR2 YFSETQ. There are 12 residues in the CDR3. V dropped 4 bases and J dropped 5 bases, with 7 bases sitting between them. The CDR3 sequence: CASSTGENIQYF. The CDR3 DNA sequence: TGCGCCAGCAGCACGGGAGAAAACATTCAGTACTTC.

The chain combines TRBV5-6 with TRBJ1-5, with D perhaps matching TRBD1 (6 bases). Per the germline V gene, CDR1 is SGHDT and CDR2 is YYEEEE. This CDR3 contains 15 residues. Between the trimmed V and J ends, which lost 3 bases and 2 bases, there was a span of 12 bases. This CDR3 reads CASSYGQRGNQPQHF. The CDR3 DNA follows: TGTGCCAGCAGCTATGGACAGAGGGGCAATCAGCCCCAGCATTTT.

The V and J genes are TRBV5-1 and TRBJ2-1; tentative D call: TRBD2 (5 bases). The CDR3 extends over 12 amino acids. The germline gives CDR1 SGHRS, CDR2 YFSETQ. The ends were cut back, 0 bases at V and 12 bases at J, with 10 bases in the middle. In DNA, the CDR3 is TGCGCCAGCAGCTTGGCGGGATTAGGGCAGTTCTTC. Translation: CASSLAGLGQFF.

The chain has TRBV28 and TRBJ1-2; D is undetermined. Germline CDR1 is MDHEN and CDR2 is SYDVKM. Trimming took 2 bases from V and 6 from J, leaving 7 bases between them. The CDR3 runs to 12 residues. The CDR3 reads CASSLTQDGYTF. The CDR3 nucleotides are TGTGCCAGCAGTTTAACTCAGGATGGCTACACCTTC.

The CDR3 here is CAWTNRRDRVLGGYGYTF. The CDR3 DNA reads as TGTGCCTGGACCAACCGGAGGGACAGGGTCCTTGGAGGCTATGGCTACACCTTC. This chain connects TRBV30 to TRBJ1-2; 9 nucleotides agree with TRBD1. This CDR3 is 18 amino acids long. V trimming: 4 bases; J trimming: 4 bases; junction bases outside the gene matches: 19. Germline CDR1 GTSNPN, CDR2 SVGIG (reference sequence).

The rearrangement links TRBV19 to TRBJ1-2; the match to TRBD1 covers 10 bases. The CDR3 is 16 residues long. With V trimmed by 7 bases and J by 8 bases, 16 bases remained unmatched. Germline CDR1 LNHDA, CDR2 SQIVND (reference sequence). Written as DNA, the CDR3 is TGTGCCAGTACCGAAACCGGGACAGGGGCCTATGGGGGCTACACCTTC. It is translated as CASTETGTGAYGGYTF.

The chain joins TRBV29-1 to TRBJ2-7; D may be TRBD1 (6 bases). V lost 5 bases, J lost 4 bases, and 18 bases lay in between. The CDR3 is 14 residues long. The V gene's germline CDR1 is SQVTM and CDR2 ANQGSEA. CDR3 sequence (DNA): TGCAGCGTTCTCCTTCGGACAGTCGATTACGAGCAGTACTTC. Residues: CSVLLRTVDYEQYF.

Only one count was recorded for this clone. V is TRBV7-9 and J is TRBJ2-7; weak D call: TRBD2 (6 bases). The ends were cut back, 4 bases at V and 2 bases at J, with 21 bases in the middle. The germline V gene encodes CDR1 SEHNR and CDR2 FQNEAQ (reference sequence). CDR3 size: 17 residues. As DNA, the CDR3 is TGTGCCAGCAGCTGGGGAGGAGGGGTCCTACCACCCTACGAGCAGTACTTC. Protein product: CASSWGGGVLPPYEQYF. The complete variable domain, with remaining parts taken from reference TRBV7-9 and TRBJ2-7, reads DTGVSQNPRHKITKRGQNVTFRCDPISEHNRLYWYRQTLGQGPEFLTYFQNEAQLEKSRLLSDRFSAERPKGSFSTLEIQRTEQGDSAMYLCASSWGGGVLPPYEQYFGPGTRLTVT.

The rearrangement uses TRBV21-1 and TRBJ2-1; the table calls TRBD1, which could not be checked here. TRBV21-1 counts as a pseudogene. The CDR3 consists of 14 residues. In nucleotides, the CDR3 is TGTGCCAGCAGCAAAGCGAAGGGGAACGATGAGCAGTTCTTC. Protein product: CASSKAKGNDEQFF.

The chain is built from TRBV7-9 and TRBJ2-3, with a possible D match to TRBD1 (5 bases). Trimming left V 5 bases short and J 1 base short, with 10 bases between. Germline-derived CDR1 and CDR2 are SEHNR and FQNEAQ (reference sequence). This CDR3 spans 14 amino acids. The CDR3 DNA reads as TGTGCCAGCAGCCTGGACACGCGCACAGATACGCAGTATTTT. This codes for CASSLDTRTDTQYF.

The chain joins TRBV2 to TRBJ2-6; the D is unclear. V lost 7 bases and J lost 0, with 4 bases in between. The CDR3 runs 13 residues. Germline V lookup: CDR1 SNHLY, CDR2 FYNNEI. CDR3 in DNA: TGTGCCAGCACCCGCTCTGGGGCCAACGTCCTGACTTTC. Its translation is CASTRSGANVLTF.

The chain couples TRBV6-6 to TRBJ2-1; 8 bases match TRBD2. Germline-derived CDR1 and CDR2 are MNHNY and SVGAGI (reference sequence). The CDR3 contains 13 residues. The V and J ends lost 8 bases and 6 bases, in that order; junction bases with no gene match: 6. CDR3 sequence reads: CASGMGTSNEQFF. The CDR3 DNA reads as TGTGCCAGCGGTATGGGGACTAGCAATGAGCAGTTCTTC.